This passage covers 29 T cell receptor beta chains from one sample sequenced in a study of blood T cell repertoires in COVID-19 (dated by TCRdb to 2018 to 2020). Library creation used the immunoSEQ multiplex PCR assay. The clones in this table, taken by TCRdb from immuneACCESS, are in-frame only. Not every clone is retained; where verified, under half of the shortfall comes from an unresolved V gene, and the cause of the rest is unknown. This sample comprises 180,000 or so clones, around 86% of them detected only once. The ten largest clones take up 5.5% to 7.5% of the sample. Sequenced: peripheral blood. The receptors were sampled from a man in his forties or fifties with acute or convalescent COVID-19.

The V call is TRBV7-2, the J call TRBJ2-2; 8 bases are shared with TRBD2. Germline values: CDR1 SGHTA, CDR2 FQGNSA. The CDR3 totals 15 residues. V lost 6 bases, J lost 5 bases, and 8 bases stayed unmatched. The CDR3 spells CASRTGTSGTGELFF. The CDR3 DNA is TGTGCCAGCAGAACCGGGACTAGTGGTACCGGGGAGCTGTTTTTT.

Worth noting for this clone: This sample also contains other DNA sequences that code for the same CDR3. The chain couples TRBV2 to TRBJ1-1, with no clear D. V was cut by 4 bases and J by 4 bases, with 4 bases left in between. Germline CDR1 is SNHLY and CDR2 is FYNNEI. The CDR3 has 11 residues. CDR3 in DNA: TGTGCCAGCAGTGGCGGCACTGAAGCTTTCTTT. Encoded protein: CASSGGTEAFF.

The V gene is TRBV29-1, the J gene TRBJ1-3; D remains unclear. This CDR3 spans 11 amino acids. With 7 bases removed from V and 3 bases from J, the gap between germline ends came to 7 bases. CDR1 and CDR2 (germline): SQVTM, ANQGSEA. The CDR3 sequence: CSARFGNTIYF. The CDR3 DNA is TGCAGCGCCAGGTTTGGAAACACCATATATTTT. The whole variable domain, remainder taken from reference TRBV29-1 and TRBJ1-3, is SAVISQKPSRDICQRGTSLTIQCQVDSQVTMMFWYRQQPGQSLTLIATANQGSEATYESGFVIDKFPISRPNLTFSTLTVSNMSPEDSSIYLCSARFGNTIYFGEGSWLTVV.

The chain joins TRBV7-2 to TRBJ2-5, with a tentative D call TRBD1 (6 bases). Germline assignment: CDR1 SGHTA and CDR2 FQGNSA. V was cut by 0 bases and J by 2 bases, with 13 bases left in between. CDR3 length equals 16 residues. The CDR3 nucleotides are TGTGCCAGCAGCTTAGCCTTAACAAGGGGGCAAGAGACCCAGTACTTC. Its translation is CASSLALTRGQETQYF.

Note on this clone: Different DNA sequences within this sample yield the same CDR3. This chain joins TRBV19 and TRBJ1-1; 7 bases align to TRBD1. J gave up 1 base and V 4 bases, and 6 bases lay outside the gene matches. The germline CDR1 and CDR2 sequences are LNHDA and SQIVND (reference sequence). CDR3 length: 15 residues. Here the CDR3 reads CASSKGARANTEAFF. CDR3 in DNA: TGTGCCAGTAGTAAGGGGGCGAGGGCGAACACTGAAGCTTTCTTT.

This chain joins TRBV11-2 and TRBJ2-3, with 11 bases lining up with TRBD1. CDR1 is SGHAT, CDR2 FQNNGV, per germline. J gave up 4 bases and V 5 bases, and 5 bases lay outside the gene matches. This CDR3 region has 15 residues. The CDR3 sequence: CASSLGQGAADTQYF. DNA of the CDR3: TGTGCCAGCAGCCTCGGACAGGGGGCGGCAGATACGCAGTATTTT.

The chain links TRBV27 to TRBJ2-7; TRBD1 matches 7 bases. The CDR3 runs to 13 residues. With V trimmed by 6 bases and J by 0 bases, 2 bases remained unmatched. Germline-derived CDR1 and CDR2 are MNHEY and SMNVEV (reference sequence). This CDR3 reads CASSWDSSYEQYF. The CDR3 region has the DNA TGTGCCAGCAGCTGGGACAGCTCCTACGAGCAGTACTTC.

V gene TRBV4-1 combines with J gene TRBJ1-3; D gene ambiguous. Germline lookup yields CDR1 MGHRA and CDR2 YSYEKL. Deletions cut 0 bases from V and 1 base from J, with 7 bases between. The CDR3 length is 15 residues. The CDR3: CASSQDGSSGNTIYF. As DNA, the CDR3 is TGCGCCAGCAGCCAAGATGGCAGTTCTGGAAACACCATATATTTT.

The count of this clone is one. The chain recombines TRBV5-1 with TRBJ2-1; the D gene is possibly TRBD1 (6 bases). The CDR3 consists of 14 residues. V lost 2 bases and J 7 bases, leaving 13 bases between the germline ends. CDR1 and CDR2 (germline): SGHRS, YFSETQ. CDR3 DNA sequence: TGCGCCAGCAGCTTATTACAGGGTTTAAATGAGCAGTTCTTC. Encoded protein: CASSLLQGLNEQFF.

The V gene is TRBV5-6, the J gene TRBJ1-2; 8 positions match TRBD1. V shed 2 bases, J shed 8 bases, and the junction held 11 bases outside the gene matches. Germline V lookup: CDR1 SGHDT, CDR2 YYEEEE. This CDR3 is built from 15 residues. CDR3 DNA: TGTGCCAGCAGCTTAAAAGCCGGGACAGGCGGGGGCTACACCTTC. This codes for CASSLKAGTGGGYTF.

This clone was detected only once. The chain recombines TRBV10-3 with TRBJ2-7, with TRBD2 as a possible D gene (6 bases). Germline V CDR1 and CDR2: ENHRY, SYGVKD. CDR3 size: 15 residues. Deletions cut 4 bases from V and 4 bases from J, with 17 bases between. The CDR3, as DNA: TGTGCCATCAGTGGAACCGGGACTGGATCTTACGAGCAGTACTTC. It encodes CAISGTGTGSYEQYF.

The chain couples TRBV11-2 to TRBJ1-3, with D hard to call. Trimming removed 2 bases at V and 1 base at J, with 9 bases between. Per the germline V gene, CDR1 is SGHAT and CDR2 is FQNNGV. The CDR3 totals 15 residues. CDR3 nucleotides: TGTGCCAGCAGCTTATGGGGAGAATCTGGAAACACCATATATTTT. Translated, it gives CASSLWGESGNTIYF.

The V gene is TRBV7-2, the J gene TRBJ2-3, with 10 nucleotides matching TRBD2. The V gene end was trimmed by 6 bases and the J gene end by 7 bases; junction bases not matched to a gene: 13. This CDR3 region has 16 residues. Germline CDR1 is SGHTA and CDR2 is FQGNSA. CDR3 coding DNA: TGTGCCAGCAGAGATAGGAGCGGGGGGGCAGGCTATACGCAGTATTTT. Translation gives CASRDRSGGAGYTQYF.

V and J are TRBV30 and TRBJ2-7, with D maybe TRBD1 (5 bases). Germline lookup yields CDR1 GTSNPN and CDR2 SVGIG (reference sequence). Trimming stripped 7 bases from V and 4 bases from J, with 11 bases between. The CDR3 consists of 11 residues. CDR3 sequence reads: CAFRVMYEQYF. The CDR3 nucleotides read TGTGCCTTCAGGGTAATGTACGAGCAGTACTTC.

The J gene is TRBJ2-5, the V gene TRBV9; 16 bases are shared with TRBD2. The V gene end was trimmed by 4 bases and the J gene end by 4 bases; junction bases not matched to a gene: 7. The CDR3 loop spans 17 amino acids. CDR1 and CDR2 from the germline V gene are SGDLS and YYNGEE. The CDR3 coding sequence is TGTGCCAGCAGCAAGGGACTAGCGGGGGGGCCGGGAGAGACCCAGTACTTC. Its protein is CASSKGLAGGPGETQYF.

This clone was detected only once. The genes are TRBV5-1 and TRBJ2-3; 10 bases match TRBD1. The CDR3 extends over 16 amino acids. V dropped 3 bases and J dropped 1; count of bases not matched to a gene: 5. Germline assignment: CDR1 SGHRS and CDR2 YFSETQ. CDR3: CASSSADRGGTDTQYF. Written as DNA, the CDR3 is TGCGCCAGCAGCTCCGCGGACAGGGGGGGCACAGATACGCAGTATTTT.

This sequence joins TRBV6-2 or TRBV6-3 and TRBJ2-7; 8 bases line up with TRBD2. The length of the CDR3 is 16 residues. The germline V gene encodes CDR1 MNHEY and CDR2 SVGEGT. J was trimmed by 3 bases and V by 0 bases; bases with no gene match: 7. The CDR3 is CASSYSMFSGIYEQYF. The DNA of the CDR3 is TGTGCCAGCAGTTACTCGATGTTTAGCGGGATCTACGAGCAGTACTTC.

A single count supports this clone. The chain links TRBV20-1 to TRBJ2-1; 8 bases are a match to TRBD2. Germline CDR1 and CDR2: DFQATT and SNEGSKA (reference sequence). The V gene end was trimmed by 5 bases and the J gene end by 15 bases; junction bases not matched to a gene: 9. CDR3 length: 11 amino acids. CDR3 nucleotides: TGCAGTGCTCAACCCGGGGGGGTTCGGTTCTTC. Translated, it gives CSAQPGGVRFF.

The chain recombines TRBV9 with TRBJ1-2, with TRBD1 matching 7 bases. Germline CDR1 SGDLS, CDR2 YYNGEE. This CDR3 contains 16 residues. V shed 0 bases, J shed 3 bases, and the junction held 8 bases outside the gene matches. The CDR3 spells CASSVANRGGHYGYTF. The CDR3 bases are TGTGCCAGCAGCGTAGCTAACAGGGGTGGGCACTATGGCTACACCTTC.

The rearrangement links TRBV9 to TRBJ2-1; 10 bases fit TRBD2. Germline V gives CDR1 SGDLS, CDR2 YYNGEE. CDR3 length equals 16 residues. J was trimmed by 5 bases and V by 4 bases; bases with no gene match: 9. The DNA for the CDR3 is TGTGCCAGCAGCTCCTCGCTAGCGGGAGACCACAATGAGCAGTTCTTC. The encoded protein is CASSSSLAGDHNEQFF.

To note about this clone: The germline gene is not matched at one end of the junction; a read error may be the cause. V gene TRBV19 combines with J gene TRBJ1-3; TRBD1 aligns across 7 bases. CDR3 size: 16 residues. The germline V gene has CDR1 LNHDA and CDR2 SQIVND (reference sequence). The CDR3 coding sequence is TGTGCGAGTAGGGACGCCGGGACAGTAGAACGGAACACCATATATTTT. Translating it yields CASRDAGTVERNTIYF.

Worth noting for this clone: Germline and junction disagree at one end, which may indicate a read error. V and J are TRBV7-9 and TRBJ2-1; D is unclear. Germline CDR1 and CDR2: SEHNR and FQNEAQ (reference sequence). The CDR3 consists of 13 residues. The CDR3 here is CASSLGHMGKVVF. The DNA for the CDR3 is TGTGCCAGCAGCTTGGGCCATATGGGCAAAGTGGTCTTC.

This CDR3 reads CASRLGPSGANVLTF. The DNA of the CDR3 is TGCGCCAGCAGGCTTGGGCCCTCTGGGGCCAACGTCCTGACTTTC. The chain uses TRBV5-1 and TRBJ2-6; unclear D gene. The CDR3 is made up of 15 amino acids. Germline V gene sequence: CDR1 SGHRS, CDR2 YFSETQ. V was cut by 5 bases and J by 0 bases, with 9 bases left in between.

CDR3 residues: CASSQAWPGGGALYEQYF. The DNA of the CDR3 is TGTGCCAGCAGCCAAGCTTGGCCGGGCGGGGGGGCCCTATACGAGCAGTACTTC. The chain has TRBV3-1 (or the pseudogene TRBV3-2) and TRBJ2-7, with 9 bases lining up with TRBD2. CDR3 length: 18 amino acids. The J segment lost 4 bases and the V segment lost 1 base, leaving 14 bases of the junction unmatched. Germline CDR1 reads LGHDT; CDR2 reads YNNKEL (reference sequence).

Here the CDR3 DNA reads TGTGCCAGCAGTTTCTCGAGACACAGCAATCAGCCCCAGCATTTT. It translates to CASSFSRHSNQPQHF. The rearrangement joins TRBV28 to TRBJ1-5; D gene ambiguous. The V end lost 3 bases, the J end lost 1 base, and 10 bases lay between the germline ends. Looked up from germline, CDR1 is MDHEN and CDR2 is SYDVKM. The CDR3 is 15 residues long.

The chain combines TRBV19 with TRBJ2-2, with 16 positions matching TRBD2. V lost 6 bases, J lost 4 bases, and 8 bases stayed unmatched. This CDR3 region has 18 residues. Germline CDR1 reads LNHDA; CDR2 reads SQIVND (reference sequence). The CDR3 nucleotides are TGTGCCAGTAGCCGAGCCGGGACTAGCGGGGGGGCCACCGGGGAGCTGTTTTTT. This gives the protein CASSRAGTSGGATGELFF.

This chain joins TRBV28 and TRBJ1-2, with TRBD1 as a possible D gene (6 bases). The CDR3 loop spans 14 amino acids. V lost 6 bases, J lost 6 bases, and 17 bases lay in between. CDR1 is MDHEN and CDR2 is SYDVKM in the germline V gene. The CDR3 here is CASSSQGMGDGYTF. CDR3 coding DNA: TGTGCCAGCAGCTCACAGGGAATGGGGGATGGCTACACCTTC.

The V gene is TRBV7-2, the J gene TRBJ1-5, with D possibly being TRBD1 (6 bases). V lost 4 bases to trimming and J lost 7 bases, with 8 bases between them. From germline, CDR1 is SGHTA and CDR2 FQGNSA. This CDR3 has 12 amino acids. CDR3 in amino acids: CASSSDSQPQHF. Written as DNA, the CDR3 is TGTGCCAGCAGCTCGGACAGCCAGCCCCAGCATTTT.

The chain joins TRBV15 to TRBJ2-3; 10 bases align to TRBD1. V was clipped by 3 bases and J by 7 bases; unmatched bases: 13. Germline V lookup: CDR1 LNHNV, CDR2 YYDKDF (reference sequence). This CDR3 has 17 amino acids. The CDR3 sequence is CATSRGRTGQGVNTQYF. The DNA of the CDR3 is TGTGCCACCAGCAGGGGACGTACCGGACAGGGGGTGAATACGCAGTATTTT.